A selection of T cell receptor beta chains follows, all from one sample in a study of blood T cell repertoires in COVID-19. Only in-frame clones appear in the TCRdb table, and some are missing; sequencing was by immunoSEQ multiplex PCR. The data show 85,000 to 110,000 clones, with over 75% seen just once and approximately 12% held by the top ten. Sequenced sample: peripheral blood. The receptors derive from a human donor in a cohort sampled during active or convalescent COVID-19. Each CDR3 is given without its conserved first and last residue. D genes are given only for firm matches. Clone size is shown for a subset of rows, as once, few, many or a class of expanded clone.

v_gene: TRBV6-6
abundance: NA
d_gene: TRBD1
j_gene: TRBJ1-6
CDR3aa: ASIGQENSPLH

v_gene: TRBV7-9
abundance: NA
d_gene: NA
j_gene: TRBJ2-7
CDR3aa: ASSPTDYEQY

v_gene: TRBV11-3
abundance: NA
d_gene: NA
j_gene: TRBJ2-1
CDR3aa: ASSLVPVNEQF

v_gene: TRBV29-1
abundance: few
d_gene: NA
j_gene: TRBJ2-2
CDR3aa: SMLGPIGELF

v_gene: TRBV11-3
abundance: NA
d_gene: TRBD1
j_gene: TRBJ1-1
CDR3aa: ASSPRGQNTEAF

v_gene: TRBV11-2
abundance: few
d_gene: NA
j_gene: TRBJ1-5
CDR3aa: ASSLGHSNQPQH

v_gene: TRBV4-1
abundance: NA
d_gene: TRBD1
j_gene: TRBJ1-6
CDR3aa: ASSQVQGSDSPLH

v_gene: TRBV27
abundance: NA
d_gene: TRBD1
j_gene: TRBJ1-6
CDR3aa: ASRTGYNSPLH

v_gene: TRBV21-1
abundance: few
d_gene: NA
j_gene: TRBJ1-5
CDR3aa: ASGSGQPQH

v_gene: TRBV7-9
abundance: NA
d_gene: TRBD1
j_gene: TRBJ1-2
CDR3aa: ASSFRDSYGYT

v_gene: TRBV7-9
abundance: NA
d_gene: NA
j_gene: TRBJ1-6
CDR3aa: AGVRSPGVDFH

v_gene: TRBV5-5
abundance: NA
d_gene: NA
j_gene: TRBJ2-7
CDR3aa: ASSPPRRTYEQY

v_gene: TRBV29-1
abundance: NA
d_gene: TRBD2
j_gene: TRBJ2-7
CDR3aa: SAGGEEQY

v_gene: TRBV19
abundance: few
d_gene: TRBD1
j_gene: TRBJ1-4
CDR3aa: ASSEQGAGEKLF

v_gene: TRBV2
abundance: NA
d_gene: TRBD1
j_gene: TRBJ2-5
CDR3aa: ASSANRGRQETQY

v_gene: TRBV4-2
abundance: NA
d_gene: TRBD2
j_gene: TRBJ2-7
CDR3aa: ASSPPAGGPSYEQY

v_gene: TRBV7-2
abundance: NA
d_gene: TRBD2
j_gene: TRBJ2-2
CDR3aa: ASSFGRRGTGELF

v_gene: TRBV19
abundance: once
d_gene: NA
j_gene: TRBJ2-1
CDR3aa: ASSIDRTNEQF

v_gene: TRBV3-1/TRBV3-2
abundance: once
d_gene: TRBD1
j_gene: TRBJ2-7
CDR3aa: ASSPGQGSYEQY

v_gene: TRBV19
abundance: many
d_gene: TRBD2
j_gene: TRBJ2-3
CDR3aa: ASRGGLAGLTDTQY

v_gene: TRBV13
abundance: NA
d_gene: TRBD2
j_gene: TRBJ2-7
CDR3aa: ASSLGLFHEQY

v_gene: TRBV2
abundance: many
d_gene: TRBD1
j_gene: TRBJ2-7
CDR3aa: ASSSGQDEQY

v_gene: TRBV1
abundance: once
d_gene: NA
j_gene: TRBJ1-5
CDR3aa: TSSRDRGYRNQPQH

v_gene: TRBV6-5
abundance: NA
d_gene: NA
j_gene: TRBJ2-2
CDR3aa: ASSRRETGELF

v_gene: TRBV19
abundance: NA
d_gene: NA
j_gene: TRBJ1-5
CDR3aa: ASSIFGRVDQPQH

v_gene: TRBV2
abundance: NA
d_gene: NA
j_gene: TRBJ1-1
CDR3aa: ASHLGRWDTEAF

v_gene: TRBV10-3
abundance: once
d_gene: TRBD1
j_gene: TRBJ1-2
CDR3aa: AISGASQGADGYT

v_gene: TRBV4-1
abundance: NA
d_gene: TRBD1
j_gene: TRBJ1-6
CDR3aa: ASSQGQGIPYNSPLH

v_gene: TRBV11-2
abundance: NA
d_gene: TRBD1
j_gene: TRBJ2-5
CDR3aa: ASSFLGQAETQY

v_gene: TRBV12-5
abundance: NA
d_gene: TRBD1
j_gene: TRBJ1-3
CDR3aa: ASGGRGQGFSGNTIY

v_gene: TRBV12-1
abundance: NA
d_gene: NA
j_gene: TRBJ2-5
CDR3aa: ASSFDQLTDQETQY

v_gene: TRBV14
abundance: NA
d_gene: NA
j_gene: TRBJ2-5
CDR3aa: ASSQGIGGTAQETQY

v_gene: TRBV5-4
abundance: NA
d_gene: TRBD2
j_gene: TRBJ2-1
CDR3aa: ASSLGRGGAVNEQF

v_gene: TRBV21-1
abundance: once
d_gene: NA
j_gene: TRBJ1-5
CDR3aa: ASRNITREQGGQPQH

v_gene: TRBV20-1
abundance: NA
d_gene: NA
j_gene: TRBJ1-4
CDR3aa: SARREKLF

v_gene: TRBV28
abundance: NA
d_gene: TRBD1
j_gene: TRBJ2-3
CDR3aa: ASSTQGGARDTQY

v_gene: TRBV2
abundance: once
d_gene: NA
j_gene: TRBJ1-1
CDR3aa: ASSEFAGNCF

v_gene: TRBV11-2
abundance: NA
d_gene: TRBD2
j_gene: TRBJ2-3
CDR3aa: ASSLRAGGLFSDTQY

v_gene: TRBV9
abundance: once
d_gene: NA
j_gene: TRBJ1-4
CDR3aa: ASSATGLNEKLF

v_gene: TRBV7-9
abundance: NA
d_gene: TRBD1
j_gene: TRBJ1-6
CDR3aa: ASSLLTGRSSPLH

v_gene: TRBV11-3
abundance: few
d_gene: TRBD2
j_gene: TRBJ2-2
CDR3aa: ASSSDGGAGELF

v_gene: TRBV6-6
abundance: NA
d_gene: NA
j_gene: TRBJ2-5
CDR3aa: ASSLSEETQY

v_gene: TRBV14
abundance: NA
d_gene: NA
j_gene: TRBJ2-3
CDR3aa: ASSPLRGGPVTDTQY

v_gene: TRBV5-5
abundance: NA
d_gene: NA
j_gene: TRBJ2-7
CDR3aa: ASSFTSFHEQY

v_gene: TRBV5-4
abundance: NA
d_gene: NA
j_gene: TRBJ1-2
CDR3aa: ASSSAFRGYGYT

v_gene: TRBV24-1
abundance: NA
d_gene: NA
j_gene: TRBJ1-2
CDR3aa: ATSDPGQQYGYT

v_gene: TRBV6-5
abundance: once
d_gene: NA
j_gene: TRBJ1-2
CDR3aa: ASSYGTSSDGYT

v_gene: TRBV5-5
abundance: NA
d_gene: NA
j_gene: TRBJ1-2
CDR3aa: ASSSGGAYGYT

v_gene: TRBV3-1/TRBV3-2
abundance: NA
d_gene: NA
j_gene: TRBJ2-3
CDR3aa: ASTHGMRGGDTQY

v_gene: TRBV5-1
abundance: NA
d_gene: TRBD1
j_gene: TRBJ1-2
CDR3aa: ASSFDREARGYT

v_gene: TRBV6-5
abundance: few
d_gene: NA
j_gene: TRBJ1-6
CDR3aa: ASSYSEGSPLH

v_gene: TRBV29-1
abundance: once
d_gene: NA
j_gene: TRBJ2-1
CDR3aa: SVEGWGRDNEQF

v_gene: TRBV7-9
abundance: NA
d_gene: NA
j_gene: TRBJ1-4
CDR3aa: ASSLYETTNEKLF